A selection of T cell receptor beta chains follows, all from one sample in a study of cytomegalovirus exposure and HLA in healthy donors. Sequencing was performed with immunoSEQ multiplex PCR; in TCRdb, only in-frame clones are kept and a portion is missing. Here the sample spans tens of thousands of clones, 80% to 85% being singletons. Sequencing input: PBMCs. The receptors come from a man aged 25 to 40 in good health and CMV-seronegative. CDR3s include the opening cysteine and the closing phenylalanine or tryptophan. The order of the fields is J gene, V gene, D gene, CDR3 DNA, CDR3 protein. The D gene is left open where the match is weak.

>TRBJ2-1|TRBV7-8|TRBD2
TGTGCCAGCAGCGTACTAGCGGGAGGGAACAATGAGCAGTTCTTC
CASSVLAGGNNEQFF
>TRBJ1-1|TRBV7-2|.
TGTGCCAGCAGCTTAGAAGGGGCTTGGACTGAAGCTTTCTTT
CASSLEGAWTEAFF
>TRBJ1-5|TRBV11-2|.
TGTGCCAGCAGCTTAGGCGAAGGGAGGAGCAATCAGCCCCAGCATTTT
CASSLGEGRSNQPQHF
>TRBJ2-3|TRBV6-5|TRBD2
TGTGCCAGCAGCCACGGCGGGGGGTCAGATACGCAGTATTTT
CASSHGGGSDTQYF
>TRBJ2-5|TRBV7-2|.
TGTGCCAGCAGCTTAACCGGGACACCCGGGAAGACCCAGTACTTC
CASSLTGTPGKTQYF
>TRBJ2-2|TRBV2|.
TGTGCCAGCAGTGAAGGTTGGAGCAGCGGGGAGCTGTTTTTT
CASSEGWSSGELFF
>TRBJ2-2|TRBV2|TRBD2
TGTGCCAGCCTCGGCGGGAGTGTAACCGGGGAGCTGTTTTTT
CASLGGSVTGELFF
>TRBJ1-6|TRBV30|.
TGTGCCTGGAGTGTATACAGGGCCGCCTATAATTCACCCCTCCACTTT
CAWSVYRAAYNSPLHF
>TRBJ2-3|TRBV4-3|.
TGCGCCAGCAGCCAAGCGTACGGAACTATCACAGATACGCAGTATTTT
CASSQAYGTITDTQYF
>TRBJ2-7|TRBV29-1|TRBD1
TGCAGCGTTGAAGATCCCGGGACAGGGTCGAACGAGCAGTACTTC
CSVEDPGTGSNEQYF
>TRBJ2-7|TRBV6-5|.
TGTGCCAGCAGTCGGGACACGACTACCTACGAGCAGTACTTC
CASSRDTTTYEQYF
>TRBJ2-5|TRBV2|TRBD1
TGTGCCAGCAGTAAACAGGGGCACCAAGAGACCCAGTACTTC
CASSKQGHQETQYF